Detailed here is one T cell receptor beta chain. What it recognizes is unknown. These data originate in a study of T cell repertoires in cytomegalovirus infection. Study-level background: Use of recently identified HLA-C-restricted and well-studied HLA-B-restricted CMV epitopes was part of the study. Indications of both CMV infection and matching HLA type were provided by public TCR beta signatures. Whole-study results and caveats: Summed public TCR beta family frequency identified CMV carriers bearing the relevant HLA. In two of eight donors, the top clonotype was HLA-C-restricted CMV-specific.

The CDR3 contains 14 residues. V shed 5 bases and J shed 5 bases, with 13 bases lying between them. One entry per CDR3 protein, called by TCRdb with MiXCR from the reads. This sample has just under 500,000 distinct CDR3 sequences, with 30% to 40% found just once. The chain is built from TRBV12-3 or TRBV12-4 and TRBJ2-1; D may be TRBD2 (6 bases). This TCR derives from a human donor in good health (CMV status not recorded). Some clones in this sample may be carry-over from other donors' samples. The sample consisted of cultured PBMCs, taken from culture after CMV antigen stimulation. The CDR3 nucleotides read TGTGCCAGCAGTCCGTTTGGAGGGAACAATGAGCAGTTCTTC. This translates into CASSPFGGNNEQFF.